One sample yielded the 29 T cell receptor beta chains listed below, sequenced in a study of blood T cell repertoires in COVID-19. Generated by immunoSEQ multiplex PCR, the TCRdb table keeps only in-frame clones and is missing some. The profile covers approximately 170,000 clones, with roughly 85% appearing a single time and about 2% taken by the ten largest. Material for sequencing was peripheral blood. The receptors stem from an elderly woman with acute or convalescent COVID-19.

This chain uses TRBV5-1 with TRBJ2-2; tentatively, D is TRBD2 (5 bases). V was shortened by 4 bases and J by 4 bases, with 8 bases between the two germline ends. The CDR3 has 13 amino acids. In germline, CDR1 is SGHRS, CDR2 YFSETQ. The CDR3 DNA reads TGCGCCAGCAGCCTCGAGGGCACCGGGGAGCTGTTTTTT. Residues: CASSLEGTGELFF.

V is TRBV6-5 and J is TRBJ1-6, with D uncertain. This CDR3 has 12 amino acids. V gave up 7 bases and J gave up 9 bases, with 10 bases separating them. CDR1 is MNHEY, CDR2 SVGAGI, per germline. The CDR3 is CASKEGGSPLHF. CDR3 nucleotides: TGTGCCAGCAAGGAGGGCGGTTCACCCCTCCACTTT.

The V gene is TRBV9, the J gene TRBJ2-2, with D possibly being TRBD2 (5 bases). V dropped 0 bases and J dropped 4 bases, with 13 bases sitting between them. The CDR3 consists of 16 residues. Per germline, CDR1 SGDLS and CDR2 YYNGEE. The CDR3 loop is CASSVVPSSSTGELFF. The DNA for the CDR3 is TGTGCCAGCAGCGTAGTGCCCTCTAGCAGCACCGGGGAGCTGTTTTTT.

The chain is built from TRBV6-2 or TRBV6-3 and TRBJ1-1; no clear D gene. Per germline, CDR1 MNHEY and CDR2 SVGEGT. V lost 5 bases and J 4 bases, leaving 8 bases between the germline ends. This CDR3 has 12 residues. CDR3 region: CASSLVSTEAFF. CDR3 sequence (DNA): TGTGCCAGCAGTCTCGTGAGCACTGAAGCTTTCTTT.

The chain combines TRBV19 with TRBJ1-1, with D possibly being TRBD1 (6 bases). The germline V gene encodes CDR1 LNHDA and CDR2 SQIVND (reference sequence). The V end lost 6 bases, the J end lost 8 bases, and 13 bases lay between the germline ends. CDR3 length: 12 amino acids. The CDR3 protein is CASSRDIGEAFF. CDR3 coding DNA: TGTGCCAGTAGCAGGGACATCGGGGAAGCTTTCTTT.

This chain joins TRBV19 and TRBJ1-3; D is undetermined. This CDR3 is built from 12 residues. With 3 bases removed from V and 11 bases from J, the gap between germline ends came to 11 bases. From germline, CDR1 is LNHDA and CDR2 SQIVND (reference sequence). The CDR3 loop reads CASSITGPPIYF. Here the CDR3 DNA reads TGTGCCAGTAGTATTACCGGTCCCCCCATATATTTT.

The V gene is TRBV2, the J gene TRBJ1-5, with 9 bases aligning to TRBD1. J was trimmed by 7 bases and V by 7 bases; bases with no gene match: 5. The CDR3 covers 13 residues. The germline V gene encodes CDR1 SNHLY and CDR2 FYNNEI. The CDR3: CASTTGGGQPQHF. For the CDR3, the DNA is TGTGCCAGCACTACAGGGGGCGGCCAGCCCCAGCATTTT.

The chain uses TRBV5-1 and TRBJ2-2, with 11 bases aligning to TRBD1. The V and J ends lost 5 bases and 5 bases, in that order; junction bases with no gene match: 8. There are 16 residues in the CDR3. Per germline, CDR1 SGHRS and CDR2 YFSETQ. The CDR3, as DNA: TGCGCCAGCAGTACGGAGGGACAGGGGGTTACCGGGGAGCTGTTTTTT. It specifies CASSTEGQGVTGELFF.

CDR3 in DNA: TGTGCCAGCAGAAGATCACAGGGGCGCTCCTACGAGCAGTACTTC. It codes for CASRRSQGRSYEQYF. The rearrangement uses TRBV6-5 and TRBJ2-7; TRBD1 matches at 7 bases. Germline loops: CDR1 MNHEY, CDR2 SVGAGI. V lost 6 bases and J lost 0; bases outside the gene matches: 8. CDR3 length equals 15 residues.

V gene TRBV5-8 combines with J gene TRBJ2-7; TRBD2 is a possible D gene (5 bases). Germline V gene data show CDR1 as SGHTS and CDR2 as YDEGEE. The V end was cut by 4 bases, the J end by 4 bases, with 24 bases between. The CDR3 spans 17 residues. The CDR3 here is CASSIHLEGGVPYEQYF. The CDR3 nucleotides read TGTGCCAGCAGCATACACCTAGAGGGCGGAGTACCATACGAGCAGTACTTC.

This clone was observed a handful of times. The rearrangement uses TRBV4-3 and TRBJ1-6; D perhaps matches TRBD1 (5 bases). Trimming took 1 base from V and 10 from J, leaving 11 bases between them. Per the germline V gene, CDR1 is LGHNA and CDR2 is YSLEER. CDR3 length equals 14 residues. Here the CDR3 DNA reads TGCGCCAGCAGCCAAGGCCCACGGGGGTCACCCCTCCACTTT. Translation gives CASSQGPRGSPLHF.

The chain is built from TRBV11-2 and TRBJ1-1; possibly TRBD1 for D (5 bases). V lost 0 bases and J 4 bases, leaving 9 bases between the germline ends. This CDR3 is built from 14 residues. Germline V gene lookup returns CDR1 SGHAT and CDR2 FQNNGV. The CDR3 sequence: CASSLDPGRTEAFF. CDR3 nucleotides: TGTGCCAGCAGCTTAGATCCAGGGCGCACTGAAGCTTTCTTT.

V is TRBV5-5 and J is TRBJ2-7; maybe TRBD1 (7 bases). The V gene lost 0 bases and the J gene lost 10 bases, with 11 bases spanning the gap. Germline loops: CDR1 SGHKS, CDR2 YYEKEE (reference sequence). This CDR3 comprises 12 residues. The CDR3 DNA reads TGTGCCAGCAGCTTGGGGCAGGGGGGTCAGTACTTC. The encoded protein is CASSLGQGGQYF.

As DNA, the CDR3 is TGTGCCATCAGCGTGGGACAGTCCGGCGATCAGCCCCAGCATTTT. Translating it yields CAISVGQSGDQPQHF. This sequence joins TRBV10-3 and TRBJ1-5, with 7 positions matching TRBD1. Germline V lookup: CDR1 ENHRY, CDR2 SYGVKD. The CDR3 has 15 amino acids. The V segment lost 6 bases and the J segment 5 bases; nucleotides outside the gene matches: 10.

CDR3 in DNA: TGTGCCAGCAGTTATGCGACAGGGCACACTGAGCAGTTCTTC. It is translated as CASSYATGHTEQFF. The chain couples TRBV6-2 or TRBV6-3 to TRBJ2-1; 7 bases line up with TRBD1. Germline V gene sequence: CDR1 MNHEY, CDR2 SVGEGT. With 3 bases clipped from V and 9 bases from J, the junction kept 8 bases outside the gene matches. The length of the CDR3 is 14 residues.

V usage is TRBV9 and J usage is TRBJ1-6; possibly TRBD1 for D (5 bases). This CDR3 is built from 15 residues. The V and J ends lost 0 bases and 6 bases respectively, with 10 bases between them. Germline V gives CDR1 SGDLS, CDR2 YYNGEE. CDR3 loop: CASSVDGHPNSPLHF. The CDR3 region has the DNA TGTGCCAGCAGCGTAGACGGACATCCTAATTCACCCCTCCACTTT.

This chain uses TRBV11-3 with TRBJ1-3; D gene uncertain. From germline, CDR1 is SGHNT and CDR2 YENEEA. The CDR3 consists of 16 residues. The V end was cut by 4 bases, the J end by 4 bases, with 17 bases between. The CDR3 DNA reads as TGTGCCAGCAGCTCCGGGTCCCCCCTCGGGGGAAACACCATATATTTT. Its protein is CASSSGSPLGGNTIYF.

The chain combines TRBV6-5 with TRBJ1-4; TRBD1 matches 7 bases. The CDR3 contains 14 residues. V gave up 0 bases and J gave up 8 bases; unmatched junction bases: 3. The germline V gene has CDR1 MNHEY and CDR2 SVGAGI. DNA of the CDR3: TGTGCCAGCAGTTACTCGGGACAGACCGAAAAACTGTTTTTT. Protein: CASSYSGQTEKLFF.

The rearrangement joins TRBV29-1 to TRBJ2-7; 10 nucleotides align to TRBD1. Per germline, CDR1 SQVTM and CDR2 ANQGSEA. The J segment lost 6 bases and the V segment lost 5 bases, leaving 7 bases of the junction unmatched. The CDR3 is 13 amino acids. CDR3 sequence reads: CSVLRQGAGEQYF. The DNA of the CDR3 is TGCAGCGTTCTTAGACAGGGGGCCGGCGAGCAGTACTTC.

This clone turned up a few times. The chain couples TRBV18 to TRBJ2-5, with 10 positions matching TRBD2. The junction had 7 bases not matched to a gene; V was cut back by 4 bases and J by 2 bases. The CDR3 is made up of 16 amino acids. Germline loops: CDR1 KGHSH, CDR2 LQKENI. CDR3 in DNA: TGTGCCAGCTCACGGGGACTAGCGAGTTGGCAAGAGACCCAGTACTTC. The encoded protein is CASSRGLASWQETQYF.

V gene TRBV5-1 combines with J gene TRBJ1-4; D might be TRBD1 (6 bases). Per the germline V gene, CDR1 is SGHRS and CDR2 is YFSETQ. CDR3 length equals 14 residues. The ends were cut back, 3 bases at V and 5 bases at J, with 11 bases in the middle. CDR3 amino acids: CASSWTAGNEKLFF. For the CDR3, the DNA is TGCGCCAGCAGCTGGACAGCGGGGAATGAAAAACTGTTTTTT.

The chain is built from TRBV5-1 and TRBJ2-5; possible D gene TRBD2, 5 bases. Germline assignment: CDR1 SGHRS and CDR2 YFSETQ. The V gene lost 0 bases and the J gene lost 5 bases, with 8 bases spanning the gap. There are 13 residues in the CDR3. The CDR3: CASSLEGGETQYF. The DNA for the CDR3 is TGCGCCAGCAGCTTGGAAGGCGGGGAGACCCAGTACTTC. Supplemented by reference TRBV5-1 and TRBJ2-5, the full variable domain reads KAGVTQTPRYLIKTRGQQVTLSCSPISGHRSVSWYQQTPGQGLQFLFEYFSETQRNKGNFPGRFSGRQFSNSRSEMNVSTLELGDSALYLCASSLEGGETQYFGPGTRLLVL.

This chain joins TRBV29-1 and TRBJ1-1; 8 bases line up with TRBD1. With 8 bases clipped from V and 2 bases from J, the junction kept 4 bases outside the gene matches. This CDR3 comprises 12 residues. The germline CDR1 and CDR2 sequences are SQVTM and ANQGSEA. The CDR3 region is CSTDRENTEAFF. The DNA of the CDR3 is TGCAGCACGGACAGGGAAAACACTGAAGCTTTCTTT. The variable domain in full, with the rest retrieved from reference TRBV29-1 and TRBJ1-1, is SAVISQKPSRDICQRGTSLTIQCQVDSQVTMMFWYRQQPGQSLTLIATANQGSEATYESGFVIDKFPISRPNLTFSTLTVSNMSPEDSSIYLCSTDRENTEAFFGQGTRLTVV.

This rearrangement joins TRBV30 to TRBJ2-7; 8 nucleotides line up with TRBD1. The CDR3 sequence is 14 residues long. CDR1 is GTSNPN and CDR2 is SVGIG in the germline V gene (reference sequence). V was pared by 5 bases and J by 3 bases, with 9 bases of the junction left unmatched. CDR3 bases: TGTGCCTGGGATTTGGGCAGGGGGCGCTACGAGCAGTACTTC. Translation gives CAWDLGRGRYEQYF.

The V gene is TRBV25-1, the J gene TRBJ1-1, with 11 bases matching TRBD1. V was pared by 4 bases and J by 3 bases, with 1 base of the junction left unmatched. The CDR3 extends over 14 amino acids. Looked up from germline, CDR1 is MGHDK and CDR2 is SYGVNS. The CDR3 DNA follows: TGTGCCAGCAGTGGGGACAGGGGGGACACTGAAGCTTTCTTT. Translating it yields CASSGDRGDTEAFF.

The chain joins TRBV9 to TRBJ2-3; weak D call: TRBD1 (5 bases). Germline V gene lookup returns CDR1 SGDLS and CDR2 YYNGEE. There are 15 residues in the CDR3. V was cut by 0 bases and J by 2 bases, with 10 bases left in between. CDR3 sequence (DNA): TGTGCCAGCAGCGTAGAGGGCAGGGTCACAGATACGCAGTATTTT. Its translation: CASSVEGRVTDTQYF.

V and J are TRBV5-5 and TRBJ1-4; D possibly corresponds to TRBD1 (5 bases). The CDR3 totals 15 residues. Trimming took off 0 bases at V and 5 bases at J, with 11 bases between the two ends. The germline V gene has CDR1 SGHKS and CDR2 YYEKEE (reference sequence). The chain's CDR3 is CASSLGTGGNEKLFF. As DNA, the CDR3 is TGTGCCAGCAGCTTGGGGACGGGGGGAAATGAAAAACTGTTTTTT.

The chain carries TRBV10-3 and TRBJ2-1; 14 bases are a match to TRBD2. Germline assignment: CDR1 ENHRY and CDR2 SYGVKD. The CDR3 extends over 17 amino acids. V gave up 2 bases and J gave up 10 bases; unmatched junction bases: 10. CDR3 DNA: TGTGCCATCAGTGAGGCCGGGACTAGCGGGAGTCACGAAGAGCAGTTCTTC. Amino acids: CAISEAGTSGSHEEQFF.

The V and J genes are TRBV27 and TRBJ2-4, with 9 bases matching TRBD1. This CDR3 region has 19 residues. From germline, CDR1 is MNHEY and CDR2 SMNVEV (reference sequence). V was pared by 4 bases and J by 3 bases, with 16 bases of the junction left unmatched. CDR3 in amino acids: CASSSLVGGRQGGKNIQYF. The DNA of the CDR3 is TGTGCCAGCAGTTCATTGGTAGGGGGACGACAGGGGGGCAAAAACATTCAGTACTTC.